The 25 T cell receptor beta chains in this list originate from one sample, sequenced in a study of graft-versus-host responses after intestinal transplantation. These receptors lack a known antigen. This table comes from immunoSEQ multiplex PCR, and its TCRdb copy is limited to in-frame clones, with some not included. Among more than 85,000 clones, 93% were seen once, and the ten largest hold roughly 0.5%. Sample: unstimulated CD8+ T cells sorted from spleen or lymph node cells, taken before intestinal transplant. The receptors derive from a human donor who received an intestinal transplant.

This clone was found once. This sample includes further DNA sequences coding for the same CDR3. This chain links TRBV9 with TRBJ2-1, with D unclear. Trimming removed 0 bases from V and 4 bases from J, with 8 bases in between. CDR1 and CDR2 (germline): SGDLS, YYNGEE. The CDR3 spans 14 residues. The CDR3 DNA reads as TGTGCCAGCAGCGTAGCGTCAGGTTACAATGAGCAGTTCTTC. Translated: CASSVASGYNEQFF.

This clone was detected only once. This sequence joins TRBV19 and TRBJ1-5, with no clear D. Germline V gene lookup returns CDR1 LNHDA and CDR2 SQIVND (reference sequence). This CDR3 is 13 amino acids long. V was cut by 11 bases and J by 0 bases, with 11 bases left in between. CDR3 sequence (DNA): TGTGCCGCTCAAAGCGCTAGCAATCAGCCCCAGCATTTT. Translating gives CAAQSASNQPQHF.

The chain combines TRBV9 with TRBJ2-3, with 7 bases that match TRBD1. J was trimmed by 0 bases and V by 3 bases; bases with no gene match: 4. The CDR3 spans 15 residues. Germline V gene sequence: CDR1 SGDLS, CDR2 YYNGEE. The CDR3 bases are TGTGCCAGCAGCGCGGGACAGACAAGCACAGATACGCAGTATTTT. It encodes CASSAGQTSTDTQYF.

The chain couples TRBV4-1 to TRBJ2-2, with TRBD2 as a possible D gene (6 bases). Germline V lookup: CDR1 MGHRA, CDR2 YSYEKL. Trimming cost V 1 base and J 8 bases, with 20 bases left between them. This CDR3 has 17 residues. CDR3 loop: CASSQVALAARRGELFF. The CDR3, as DNA: TGCGCCAGCAGCCAAGTCGCACTAGCAGCACGGAGGGGGGAGCTGTTTTTT.

CDR3 amino acids: CASTLRDRPKAGELFF. The CDR3 region has the DNA TGTGCCAGCACCCTGCGGGACAGGCCCAAGGCCGGGGAGCTGTTTTTT. The V gene is TRBV28, the J gene TRBJ2-2; 8 bases are shared with TRBD1. Trimming at V came to 7 bases and at J to 6 bases, leaving 13 bases not matched to a gene. From germline, CDR1 is MDHEN and CDR2 SYDVKM. The CDR3 spans 16 residues.

The genes are TRBV29-1 and TRBJ2-7; the match to TRBD1 covers 7 bases. The CDR3 extends over 15 amino acids. V gave up 0 bases and J gave up 0 bases; unmatched junction bases: 5. CDR1 is SQVTM and CDR2 is ANQGSEA in the germline V gene. CDR3 sequence reads: CSVEDSRDSSYEQYF. The CDR3 DNA reads as TGCAGCGTTGAAGATAGTCGGGACAGCTCCTACGAGCAGTACTTC.

This chain joins TRBV7-9 and TRBJ2-7; D uncertain. Germline V gives CDR1 SEHNR, CDR2 FQNEAQ (reference sequence). V was trimmed by 4 bases and J by 5 bases, leaving 9 bases between them. The CDR3 runs to 12 residues. CDR3 DNA: TGTGCCAGCAGCTCAGACCGGAACGAGCAGTACTTC. This sequence encodes CASSSDRNEQYF.

The chain joins TRBV29-1 to TRBJ1-1; TRBD1 matches 12 bases. The CDR3 totals 14 residues. Trimming cost V 5 bases and J 11 bases; bases outside gene matches: 12. Per the germline V gene, CDR1 is SQVTM and CDR2 is ANQGSEA. The CDR3 region has the DNA TGCAGCGTTTCCCCCCGGGGACAGGGGGCTGTGGCTTTCTTT. Translation gives CSVSPRGQGAVAFF.

The CDR3 is CASSLSGGGAGGYTF. DNA of the CDR3: TGTGCCAGCAGTTTATCTGGAGGGGGCGCAGGGGGCTACACCTTC. The chain uses TRBV27 and TRBJ1-2; 7 nucleotides match TRBD1. CDR1 and CDR2 from the germline V gene are MNHEY and SMNVEV (reference sequence). This CDR3 is 15 amino acids long. V dropped 0 bases and J dropped 8; count of bases not matched to a gene: 9.

The chain uses TRBV11-2 and TRBJ2-3; TRBD2 might be the D (6 bases). The V gene's germline CDR1 is SGHAT and CDR2 FQNNGV. The CDR3 has 17 amino acids. The V and J ends lost 0 bases and 3 bases respectively, with 16 bases between them. The CDR3 sequence: CASSLDGSGGETDTQYF. Here the CDR3 DNA reads TGTGCCAGCAGCTTAGATGGTTCAGGAGGGGAAACAGATACGCAGTATTTT.

The chain uses TRBV4-1 and TRBJ1-1; D is unresolved. The CDR3 spans 14 residues. Trimming cost V 0 bases and J 3 bases, with 8 bases left between them. CDR1 is MGHRA and CDR2 is YSYEKL in the germline V gene. The CDR3: CASSQDLRYTEAFF. CDR3 coding DNA: TGCGCCAGCAGCCAAGATCTACGGTACACTGAAGCTTTCTTT.

The chain combines TRBV15 with TRBJ2-3; no definite D call. Germline V gene data show CDR1 as LNHNV and CDR2 as YYDKDF (reference sequence). The CDR3 spans 13 residues. The V and J ends lost 0 bases and 2 bases respectively, with 3 bases between them. The chain's CDR3 is CATSRESTDTQYF. The CDR3 DNA sequence: TGTGCCACCAGCAGAGAATCCACAGATACGCAGTATTTT.

The chain carries TRBV5-1 and TRBJ2-1; 12 positions agree with TRBD2. This CDR3 spans 17 amino acids. CDR1 is SGHRS and CDR2 is YFSETQ in the germline V gene. The V gene end was trimmed by 0 bases and the J gene end by 5 bases; junction bases not matched to a gene: 6. The CDR3 DNA sequence: TGCGCCAGCAGCTTGGCCTCTGCTAGCGGGAGGGACAATGAGCAGTTCTTC. This sequence encodes CASSLASASGRDNEQFF.

The chain joins TRBV4-1 to TRBJ2-3; D possibly corresponds to TRBD1 (5 bases). V dropped 4 bases and J dropped 4 bases, with 24 bases sitting between them. The CDR3 loop spans 18 amino acids. Germline V gene sequence: CDR1 MGHRA, CDR2 YSYEKL. In nucleotides, the CDR3 is TGCGCCAGCAGCCCGGAGTTGGGCAGGGAATATTGGGCAGATACGCAGTATTTT. As protein: CASSPELGREYWADTQYF.

This chain uses TRBV14 with TRBJ2-3, with 10 positions matching TRBD2. Germline CDR1 is SGHDN and CDR2 is FVKESK. V lost 3 bases to trimming and J lost 5 bases; unmatched junction nucleotides: 8. There are 16 residues in the CDR3. CDR3 in amino acids: CASSHLAGASVDTQYF. The CDR3 DNA reads as TGTGCCAGCAGCCATCTAGCGGGGGCCTCCGTAGATACGCAGTATTTT.

A single count supports this clone. This chain joins TRBV5-1 and TRBJ2-7, with a possible D match to TRBD2 (5 bases). The CDR3 runs to 13 residues. With 6 bases removed from V and 3 bases from J, the gap between germline ends came to 13 bases. CDR1 and CDR2 (germline): SGHRS, YFSETQ. The CDR3 sequence is CASKAGIDYEQYF. The CDR3 DNA reads TGCGCCAGCAAGGCCGGGATAGACTACGAGCAGTACTTC.

This clone was seen once. The chain employs TRBV10-2 and TRBJ2-1; D is unresolved. The V gene's germline CDR1 is WSHSY and CDR2 SAAADI. V was trimmed by 3 bases and J by 8 bases, leaving 11 bases between them. The CDR3 has 13 amino acids. In DNA, the CDR3 is TGCGCCAGCAGTGATCGGTTTAGCTATGAGCAGTTCTTC. It is translated as CASSDRFSYEQFF.

CDR3 protein: CASSQDSGQGTNTQYF. In DNA form, the CDR3 reads TGCGCCAGCAGCCAAGACTCAGGACAGGGAACAAATACGCAGTATTTT. V is TRBV4-1 and J is TRBJ2-3; 8 bases match TRBD1. The CDR3 extends over 16 amino acids. Germline V gene lookup returns CDR1 MGHRA and CDR2 YSYEKL. V gave up 0 bases and J gave up 7 bases; unmatched junction bases: 9.

This chain uses TRBV29-1 with TRBJ2-7, with a possible D match to TRBD2 (6 bases). Germline V gene sequence: CDR1 SQVTM, CDR2 ANQGSEA. CDR3 length equals 13 residues. The V end lost 5 bases, the J end lost 2 bases, and 13 bases lay between the germline ends. This CDR3 is CSVRGLSAYEQYF. The CDR3 nucleotides are TGCAGCGTTCGGGGACTGTCTGCCTACGAGCAGTACTTC.

The rearrangement joins TRBV5-1 to TRBJ2-2; D unclear. The CDR3 runs to 11 residues. Looked up from germline, CDR1 is SGHRS and CDR2 is YFSETQ. V dropped 0 bases and J dropped 14 bases, with 8 bases sitting between them. The CDR3 is CASSLEQKLFF. The DNA for the CDR3 is TGCGCCAGCAGCTTGGAACAGAAACTGTTTTTT.

The chain recombines TRBV11-2 with TRBJ2-3; 8 bases are a match to TRBD2. Germline CDR1 is SGHAT and CDR2 is FQNNGV. Unmatched junction bases numbered 7, after V lost 1 base and J lost 1 base. The CDR3 covers 17 residues. CDR3 sequence: CASSLGGSGTGTDTQYF. In DNA, the CDR3 is TGTGCCAGCAGCTTAGGGGGTAGCGGGACTGGCACAGATACGCAGTATTTT. Full variable domain (missing parts from reference TRBV11-2 and TRBJ2-3): EAGVAQSPRYKIIEKRQSVAFWCNPISGHATLYWYQQILGQGPKLLIQFQNNGVVDDSQLPKDRFSAERLKGVDSTLKIQPAKLEDSAVYLCASSLGGSGTGTDTQYFGPGTRLTVL.

The rearrangement uses TRBV5-1 and TRBJ2-5; D is undetermined. The last part of the DNA fits TRBJ2-7 better; the J call may be wrong. From germline, CDR1 is SGHRS and CDR2 YFSETQ. CDR3 length equals 11 residues. The CDR3 DNA reads TGCGCCAGCAGCTTCGGGCTCGAGCAGTACTTC. Translating gives CASSFGLEQYF.

The gene calls are TRBV7-8 and TRBJ2-1; 9 bases line up with TRBD2. V dropped 5 bases and J dropped 8; count of bases not matched to a gene: 13. Germline loops: CDR1 SGHVS, CDR2 FQNEAQ. The CDR3 sequence is 16 residues long. The CDR3 region has the DNA TGTGCCAGCAGCCGTGCCTTAGCGGGAGAATCCCATGAGCAGTTCTTC. Translating it yields CASSRALAGESHEQFF.

The chain employs TRBV19 and TRBJ1-2, with unresolved D. Germline V gene data show CDR1 as LNHDA and CDR2 as SQIVND (reference sequence). V lost 5 bases, J lost 5 bases, and 18 bases lay in between. The CDR3 totals 15 residues. CDR3 nucleotide sequence: TGTGCCAGTAGTCCCTACCTAGCCGACTCTTATGGCTACACCTTC. Translation gives CASSPYLADSYGYTF.

The rearrangement joins TRBV4-1 to TRBJ1-2; the D is unclear. The CDR3 runs 15 residues. Per germline, CDR1 MGHRA and CDR2 YSYEKL. Trimming took off 7 bases at V and 0 bases at J, with 15 bases between the two ends. Here the CDR3 reads CASTPQTETNYGYTF. The CDR3 nucleotides are TGCGCCAGCACTCCCCAGACCGAGACTAACTATGGCTACACCTTC.